This T cell receptor (beta chain) was profiled in a study of T cell changes during pregnancy in multiple sclerosis. This CDR3 spans 13 amino acids. Per germline, CDR1 LNHDA and CDR2 SQIVND (reference sequence). V was trimmed by 9 bases and J by 6 bases, leaving 16 bases between them. Clones were sequenced by immunoSEQ multiplex PCR, and TCRdb holds only the in-frame ones, with some missing. This sample has 30,000 to 35,000 clones, with about nine tenths found just once. The clonotype was recovered from a female donor with multiple sclerosis, enrolled in a pregnancy study. The chain links TRBV19 to TRBJ2-3; D gene unclear. Specimen: CD8+ T cells from peripheral blood mononuclear cells, collected before pregnancy. This CDR3 reads CASQELVGDTQYF. In DNA form, the CDR3 reads TGTGCCAGCCAAGAGCTAGTAGGCGATACGCAGTATTTT.